The present T cell receptor beta chain was sequenced within a study of T cells expressing NK-cell markers. Whole-study context: Sequencing covered eight donors, seven HCMV-seropositive and one seronegative. Study results and limitations: Evidence did not settle whether expanded NKG2C+ T cell clones targeted HCMV.

Points on this clonotype: Its antigen is not known.

CDR1 and CDR2 (germline): DFQATT, SNEGSKA (reference sequence). This CDR3 contains 13 residues. TCRdb re-called the 5' RACE reads; every CDR3 protein appears as one record, without DNA. This specimen shows 150,000 to 180,000 distinct CDR3 sequences; the ten leading clones hold 37%. What was sequenced was blood T cells: a sorted CD56 or NKG2C T cell subset, CD4+ or CD8+ T cells, or bulk PBMC T cells (not recorded which). This TCR was recovered from a woman aged 45 to 65 in good health. The V call is TRBV20-1, the J call TRBJ2-7. The chain's CDR3 is CSLRTPSSYEQYF.